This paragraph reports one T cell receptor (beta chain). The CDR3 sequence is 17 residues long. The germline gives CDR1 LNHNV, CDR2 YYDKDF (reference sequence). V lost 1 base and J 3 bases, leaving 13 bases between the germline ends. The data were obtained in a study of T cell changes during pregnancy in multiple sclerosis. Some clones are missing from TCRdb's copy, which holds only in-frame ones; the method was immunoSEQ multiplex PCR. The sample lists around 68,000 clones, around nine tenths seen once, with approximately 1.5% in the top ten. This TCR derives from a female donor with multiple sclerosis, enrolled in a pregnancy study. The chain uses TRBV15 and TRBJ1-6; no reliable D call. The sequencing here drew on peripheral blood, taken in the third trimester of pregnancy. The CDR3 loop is CATSRGLWRDYNSPLHF. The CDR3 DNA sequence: TGTGCCACCAGCAGAGGACTTTGGCGAGACTATAATTCACCCCTCCACTTT.